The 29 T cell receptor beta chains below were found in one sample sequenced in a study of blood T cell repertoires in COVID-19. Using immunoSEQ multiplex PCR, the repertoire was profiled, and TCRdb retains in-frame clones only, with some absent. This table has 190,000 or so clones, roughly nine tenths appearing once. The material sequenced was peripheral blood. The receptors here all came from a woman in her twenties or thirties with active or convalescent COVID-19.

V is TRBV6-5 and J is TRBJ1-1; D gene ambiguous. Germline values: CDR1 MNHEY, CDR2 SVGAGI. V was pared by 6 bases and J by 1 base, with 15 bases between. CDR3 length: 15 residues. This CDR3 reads CASRERWQPNTEAFF. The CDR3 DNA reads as TGTGCCAGCAGGGAGAGGTGGCAGCCGAACACTGAAGCTTTCTTT.

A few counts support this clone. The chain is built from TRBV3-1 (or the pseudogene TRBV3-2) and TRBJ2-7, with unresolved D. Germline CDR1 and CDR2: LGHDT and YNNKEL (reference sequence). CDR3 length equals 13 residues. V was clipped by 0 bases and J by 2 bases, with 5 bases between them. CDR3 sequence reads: CASSQEAPYEQYF. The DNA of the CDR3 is TGTGCCAGCAGCCAAGAAGCCCCCTACGAGCAGTACTTC.

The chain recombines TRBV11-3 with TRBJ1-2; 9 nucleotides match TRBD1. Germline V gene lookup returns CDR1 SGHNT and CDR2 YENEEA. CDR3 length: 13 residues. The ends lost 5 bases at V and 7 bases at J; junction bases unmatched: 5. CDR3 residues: CASSQTGGSGYTF. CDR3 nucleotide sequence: TGTGCCAGCAGCCAAACAGGGGGCTCTGGCTACACCTTC.

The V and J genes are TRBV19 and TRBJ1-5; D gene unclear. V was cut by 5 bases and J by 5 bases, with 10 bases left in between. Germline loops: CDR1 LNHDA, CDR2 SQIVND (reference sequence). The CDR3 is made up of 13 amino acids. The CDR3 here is CASSYGSDQPQHF. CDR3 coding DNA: TGTGCCAGTAGTTATGGAAGCGATCAGCCCCAGCATTTT.

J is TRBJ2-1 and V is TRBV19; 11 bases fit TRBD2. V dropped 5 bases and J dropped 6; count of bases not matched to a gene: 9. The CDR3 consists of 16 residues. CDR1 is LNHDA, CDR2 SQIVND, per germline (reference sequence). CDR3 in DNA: TGTGCCAGTAGTCTGCGACTAGCGGGGCGTCGCAATGAGCAGTTCTTC. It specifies CASSLRLAGRRNEQFF. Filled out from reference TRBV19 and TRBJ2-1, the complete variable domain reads DGGITQSPKYLFRKEGQNVTLSCEQNLNHDAMYWYRQDPGQGLRLIYYSQIVNDFQKGDIAEGYSVSREKKESFPLTVTSAQKNPTAFYLCASSLRLAGRRNEQFFGPGTRLTVL.

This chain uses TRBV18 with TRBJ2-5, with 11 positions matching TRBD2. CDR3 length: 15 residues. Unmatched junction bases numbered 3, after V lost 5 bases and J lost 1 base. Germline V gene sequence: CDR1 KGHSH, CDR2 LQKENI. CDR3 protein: CASSYGLAGQETQYF. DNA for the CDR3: TGTGCCAGCTCATATGGACTAGCGGGCCAAGAGACCCAGTACTTC.

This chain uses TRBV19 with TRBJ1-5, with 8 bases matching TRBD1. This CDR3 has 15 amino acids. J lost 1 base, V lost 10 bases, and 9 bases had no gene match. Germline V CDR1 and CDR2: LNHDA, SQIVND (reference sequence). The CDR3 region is CATSRGLASNQPQHF. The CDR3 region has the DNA TGTGCCACCAGCAGGGGGCTTGCAAGCAATCAGCCCCAGCATTTT.

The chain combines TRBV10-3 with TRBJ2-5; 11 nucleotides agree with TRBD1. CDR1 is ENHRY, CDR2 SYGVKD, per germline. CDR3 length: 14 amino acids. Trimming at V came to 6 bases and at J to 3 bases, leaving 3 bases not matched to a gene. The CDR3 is CAIRPGQGEETQYF. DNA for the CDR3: TGTGCCATCAGGCCGGGACAGGGGGAAGAGACCCAGTACTTC.

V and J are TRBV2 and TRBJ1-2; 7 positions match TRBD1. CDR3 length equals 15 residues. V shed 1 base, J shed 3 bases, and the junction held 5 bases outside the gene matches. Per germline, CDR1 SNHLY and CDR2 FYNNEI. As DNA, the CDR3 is TGTGCCAGCAGTGAAGAAGGGGGCGCTGACTATGGCTACACCTTC. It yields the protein CASSEEGGADYGYTF. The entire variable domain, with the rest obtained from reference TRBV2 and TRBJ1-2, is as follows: EPEVTQTPSHQVTQMGQEVILRCVPISNHLYFYWYRQILGQKVEFLVSFYNNEISEKSEIFDDQFSVERPDGSNFTLKIRSTKLEDSAMYFCASSEEGGADYGYTFGSGTRLTVV.

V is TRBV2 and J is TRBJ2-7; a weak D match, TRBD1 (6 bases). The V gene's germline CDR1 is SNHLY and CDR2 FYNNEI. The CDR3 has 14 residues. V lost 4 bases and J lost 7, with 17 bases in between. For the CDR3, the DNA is TGTGCCAGCAGTGGAAACAGGGCCCCGGGGGAGCAGTACTTC. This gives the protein CASSGNRAPGEQYF. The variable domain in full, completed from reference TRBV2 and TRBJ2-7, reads EPEVTQTPSHQVTQMGQEVILRCVPISNHLYFYWYRQILGQKVEFLVSFYNNEISEKSEIFDDQFSVERPDGSNFTLKIRSTKLEDSAMYFCASSGNRAPGEQYFGPGTRLTVT.

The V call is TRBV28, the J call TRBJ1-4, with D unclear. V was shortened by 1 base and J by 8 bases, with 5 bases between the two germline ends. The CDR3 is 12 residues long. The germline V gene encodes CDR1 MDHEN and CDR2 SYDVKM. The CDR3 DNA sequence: TGTGCCAGCAGTTTATCTATAGAAAAACTGTTTTTT. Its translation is CASSLSIEKLFF.

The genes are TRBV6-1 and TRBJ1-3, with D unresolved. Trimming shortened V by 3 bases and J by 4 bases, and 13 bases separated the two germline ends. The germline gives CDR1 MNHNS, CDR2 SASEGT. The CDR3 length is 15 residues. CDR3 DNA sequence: TGTGCCAGCAGTGATCAGTTGACTATAGGAAACACCATATATTTT. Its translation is CASSDQLTIGNTIYF.

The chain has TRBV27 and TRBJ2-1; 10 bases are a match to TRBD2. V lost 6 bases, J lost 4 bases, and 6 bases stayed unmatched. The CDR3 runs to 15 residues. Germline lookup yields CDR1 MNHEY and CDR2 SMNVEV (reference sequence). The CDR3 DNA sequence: TGTGCCAGCAGAATCCGGACTAGCGGTTACAATGAGCAGTTCTTC. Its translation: CASRIRTSGYNEQFF.

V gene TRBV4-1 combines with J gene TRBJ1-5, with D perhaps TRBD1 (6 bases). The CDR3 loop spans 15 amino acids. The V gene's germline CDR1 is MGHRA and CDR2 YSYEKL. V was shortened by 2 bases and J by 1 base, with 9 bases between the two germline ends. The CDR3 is CASSQQGLSNQPQHF. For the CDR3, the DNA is TGCGCCAGCAGCCAACAGGGGCTAAGCAATCAGCCCCAGCATTTT.

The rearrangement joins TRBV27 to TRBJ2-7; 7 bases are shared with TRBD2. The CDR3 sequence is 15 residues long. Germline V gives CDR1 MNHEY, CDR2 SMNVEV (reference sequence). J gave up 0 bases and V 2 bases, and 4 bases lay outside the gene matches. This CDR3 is CASSLTAGSSYEQYF. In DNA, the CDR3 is TGTGCCAGCAGTTTAACAGCGGGGAGCTCCTACGAGCAGTACTTC.

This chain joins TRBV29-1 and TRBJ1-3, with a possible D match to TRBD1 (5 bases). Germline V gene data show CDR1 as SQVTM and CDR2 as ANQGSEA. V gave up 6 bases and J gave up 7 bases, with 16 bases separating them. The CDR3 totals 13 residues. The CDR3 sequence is CSVRTYFGNTIYF. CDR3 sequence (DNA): TGCAGCGTCCGGACATACTTTGGCAACACCATATATTTT.

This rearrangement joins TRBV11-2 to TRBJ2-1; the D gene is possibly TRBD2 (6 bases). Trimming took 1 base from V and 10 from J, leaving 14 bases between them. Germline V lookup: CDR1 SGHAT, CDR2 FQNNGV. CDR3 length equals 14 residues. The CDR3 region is CASSLVGGAGEQFF. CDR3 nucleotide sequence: TGTGCCAGCAGCTTAGTCGGTGGTGCGGGGGAGCAGTTCTTC.

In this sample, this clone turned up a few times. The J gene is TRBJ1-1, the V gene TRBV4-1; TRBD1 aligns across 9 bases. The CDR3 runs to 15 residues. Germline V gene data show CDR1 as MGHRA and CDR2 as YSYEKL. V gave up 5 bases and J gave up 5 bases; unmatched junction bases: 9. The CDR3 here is CASSLAYRGRTEAFF. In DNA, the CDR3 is TGCGCCAGCAGCTTAGCTTACAGGGGGCGAACTGAAGCTTTCTTT.

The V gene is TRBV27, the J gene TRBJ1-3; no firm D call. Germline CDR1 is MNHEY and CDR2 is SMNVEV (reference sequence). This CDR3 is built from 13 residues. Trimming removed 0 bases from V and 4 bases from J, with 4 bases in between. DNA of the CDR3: TGTGCCAGCAGTTTATCGGGCGGAAACACCATATATTTT. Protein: CASSLSGGNTIYF.

CDR3 residues: CASSLANRGSGNTIYF. The DNA for the CDR3 is TGTGCCAGCAGCTTGGCCAACAGGGGCTCTGGAAACACCATATATTTT. The genes are TRBV5-8 and TRBJ1-3, with 7 positions matching TRBD1. V was clipped by 0 bases and J by 0 bases; unmatched bases: 3. CDR1 and CDR2 from the germline V gene are SGHTS and YDEGEE. This CDR3 has 16 amino acids.

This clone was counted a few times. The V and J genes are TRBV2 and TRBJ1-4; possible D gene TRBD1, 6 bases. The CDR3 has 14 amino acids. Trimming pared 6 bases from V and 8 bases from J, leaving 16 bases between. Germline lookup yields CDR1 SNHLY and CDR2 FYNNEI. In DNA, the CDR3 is TGTGCCAGCAGAGCCGAGGCAGGGGCCGAAAAACTGTTTTTT. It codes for CASRAEAGAEKLFF.

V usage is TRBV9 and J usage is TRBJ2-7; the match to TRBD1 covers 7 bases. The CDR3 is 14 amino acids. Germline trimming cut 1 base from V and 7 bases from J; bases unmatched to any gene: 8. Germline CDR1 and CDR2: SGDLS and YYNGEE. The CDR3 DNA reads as TGTGCCAGCAGCGTAAACACAGGGGTGGGTGAGCAGTACTTC. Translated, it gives CASSVNTGVGEQYF. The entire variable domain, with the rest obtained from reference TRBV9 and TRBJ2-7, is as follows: DSGVTQTPKHLITATGQRVTLRCSPRSGDLSVYWYQQSLDQGLQFLIQYYNGEERAKGNILERFSAQQFPDLHSELNLSSLELGDSALYFCASSVNTGVGEQYFGPGTRLTVT.

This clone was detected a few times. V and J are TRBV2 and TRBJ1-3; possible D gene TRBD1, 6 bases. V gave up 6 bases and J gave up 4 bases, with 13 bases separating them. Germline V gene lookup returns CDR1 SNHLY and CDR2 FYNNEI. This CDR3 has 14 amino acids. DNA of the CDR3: TGTGCCAGCAGAACAGGGAGTCCGGGAAACACCATATATTTT. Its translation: CASRTGSPGNTIYF.

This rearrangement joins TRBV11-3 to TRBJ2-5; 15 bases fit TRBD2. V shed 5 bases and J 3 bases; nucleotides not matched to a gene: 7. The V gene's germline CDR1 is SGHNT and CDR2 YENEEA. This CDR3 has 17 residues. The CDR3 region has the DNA TGTGCCAGCAGCCTAAGGACTAGCGGGGGGGCGAAAGAGACCCAGTACTTC. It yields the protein CASSLRTSGGAKETQYF. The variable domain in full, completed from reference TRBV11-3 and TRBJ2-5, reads EAGVVQSPRYKIIEKKQPVAFWCNPISGHNTLYWYLQNLGQGPELLIRYENEEAVDDSQLPKDRFSAERLKGVDSTLKIQPAELGDSAVYLCASSLRTSGGAKETQYFGPGTRLLVL.

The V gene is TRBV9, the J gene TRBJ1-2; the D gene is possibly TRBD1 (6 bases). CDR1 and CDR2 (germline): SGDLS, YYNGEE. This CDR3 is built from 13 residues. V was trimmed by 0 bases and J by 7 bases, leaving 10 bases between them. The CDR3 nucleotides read TGTGCCAGCAGCGTAGTGGAAGGGGGTGGCTACACCTTC. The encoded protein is CASSVVEGGGYTF.

As DNA, the CDR3 is TGTGCCAGTAGTCTGACTAGAGACTACGAGCAGTACTTC. Translated: CASSLTRDYEQYF. This chain joins TRBV19 and TRBJ2-7, with a possible D match to TRBD2 (6 bases). There are 13 residues in the CDR3. In germline, CDR1 is LNHDA, CDR2 SQIVND (reference sequence). V was shortened by 5 bases and J by 3 bases, with 11 bases between the two germline ends.

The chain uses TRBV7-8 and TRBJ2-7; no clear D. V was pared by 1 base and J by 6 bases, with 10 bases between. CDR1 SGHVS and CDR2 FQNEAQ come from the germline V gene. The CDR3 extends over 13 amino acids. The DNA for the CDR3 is TGTGCCAGCAGCTTAGAGTATCTATTCGAGCAGTACTTC. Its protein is CASSLEYLFEQYF.

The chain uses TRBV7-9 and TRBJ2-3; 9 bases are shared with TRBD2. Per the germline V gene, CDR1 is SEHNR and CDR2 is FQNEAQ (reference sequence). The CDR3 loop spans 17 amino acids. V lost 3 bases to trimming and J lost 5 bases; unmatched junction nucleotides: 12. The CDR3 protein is CASSFGLRGGVIDTQYF. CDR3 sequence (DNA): TGTGCCAGCAGCTTTGGACTGCGGGGGGGGGTCATAGATACGCAGTATTTT.

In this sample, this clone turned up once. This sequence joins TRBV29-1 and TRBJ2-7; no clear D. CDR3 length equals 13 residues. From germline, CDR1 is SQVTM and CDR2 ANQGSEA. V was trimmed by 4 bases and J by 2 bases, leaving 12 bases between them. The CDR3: CSVVIETTYEQYF. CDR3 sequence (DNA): TGCAGCGTTGTAATAGAAACTACCTACGAGCAGTACTTC.